Included here is one T cell receptor beta chain sequence, with context. In the naive CD8 group, cells lacked CD45RO and were positively selected for CCR7, so terminally differentiated effector memory CD45RA+ cells were left out. This sample was taken from a study of shared clonotypes between healthy human individuals. The CDR3 loop spans 13 amino acids. The V gene's germline CDR1 is SGHRS and CDR2 YFSETQ. J lost 7 bases, V lost 4 bases, and 8 bases had no gene match. The protocol was immunoSEQ multiplex PCR, while the TCRdb copy is restricted to in-frame clones and leaves out a portion. The sample shows around 2,000,000 clones, about 92% of them seen only once.

This sequence was found in a man between 18 and 35 years old in good health. Some clones in this sample may be carry-over from other donors' samples. This chain joins TRBV5-1 and TRBJ2-7; 7 bases match TRBD1. Sample: naive CD8+ T cells from PBMCs. The CDR3 coding sequence is TGCGCCAGCAGCCCGGGACAGTCCTGGGAGCAGTACTTC. Amino acid sequence: CASSPGQSWEQYF.